A single sample is the source of the 18 T cell receptor beta chains below, sequenced in a study of vaccination and CD4 T cells after COVID-19. Their target antigens are unknown. Cultured CD4+ T cells had their DNA profiled by the Oncomine TCR Beta short-read assay. TCRdb reanalysed the PCR reads using MiXCR and keeps one entry per CDR3 protein. Counted here are 9,500 to 15,000 distinct CDR3 sequences, roughly 68% occurring once; the ten biggest clones make up under 8.5%. Treatment here: approximately nine-day PBMC culture with coronavirus spike peptide pools or control peptides (ViraFEST assay). The sample here was CD4+ T cells from blood, cultured in vitro, taken before SARS-CoV-2 vaccination. The receptor source for this set is a human donor who had recovered from COVID-19.

The V and J genes are TRBV11-1 and TRBJ2-1; the D is unclear. The germline CDR1 and CDR2 sequences are SGHAT and FQDESV (reference sequence). V lost 1 base, J lost 0 bases, and 10 bases lay in between. The CDR3 runs 16 residues. The CDR3 coding sequence is TGTGCCAGCAGCTTAGGGCTTTCAAGCTCCTACAATGAGCAGTTCTTC. Translating gives CASSLGLSSSYNEQFF. The entire variable domain, with the rest obtained from reference TRBV11-1 and TRBJ2-1, is as follows: EAEVAQSPRYKITEKSQAVAFWCDPISGHATLYWYRQILGQGPELLVQFQDESVVDDSQLPKDRFSAERLKGVDSTLKIQPAELGDSAMYLCASSLGLSSSYNEQFFGPGTRLTVL.

The chain links TRBV7-6 to TRBJ2-5; TRBD1 aligns across 9 bases. The CDR3 totals 13 residues. V lost 7 bases to trimming and J lost 4 bases; unmatched junction nucleotides: 4. Germline V gene data show CDR1 as SGHVS and CDR2 as FNYEAQ. The CDR3 loop is CASTPTGGETQYF. The CDR3 DNA follows: TGTGCCAGCACCCCGACAGGGGGAGAGACCCAGTACTTC.

The V gene is TRBV10-3, the J gene TRBJ2-7; possible D gene TRBD2, 6 bases. Germline CDR1 ENHRY, CDR2 SYGVKD. This CDR3 is built from 18 residues. V lost 0 bases to trimming and J lost 4 bases, with 22 bases between them. The CDR3 region has the DNA TGTGCCATCAGTGAGTCAATGGTAGGGCGGGGACGCCTATACGAGCAGTACTTC. This sequence encodes CAISESMVGRGRLYEQYF.

The V and J genes are TRBV5-1 and TRBJ2-2, with a possible D match to TRBD1 (6 bases). V lost 4 bases to trimming and J lost 2 bases, with 9 bases between them. Germline V gives CDR1 SGHRS, CDR2 YFSETQ. CDR3 length equals 14 residues. This CDR3 is CASSKGQNTGELFF. In DNA form, the CDR3 reads TGCGCCAGCAGCAAGGGACAAAACACCGGGGAGCTGTTTTTT.

The J gene is TRBJ2-4, the V gene TRBV28; possibly TRBD1 for D (6 bases). Germline V lookup: CDR1 MDHEN, CDR2 SYDVKM. The V gene lost 6 bases and the J gene lost 3 bases, with 12 bases spanning the gap. This CDR3 contains 14 residues. The CDR3 nucleotides are TGTGCCAGCAGGTTGACAGGAGGCAAAAACATTCAGTACTTC. Translated: CASRLTGGKNIQYF. The variable domain in full, completed from reference TRBV28 and TRBJ2-4, reads DVKVTQSSRYLVKRTGEKVFLECVQDMDHENMFWYRQDPGLGLRLIYFSYDVKMKEKGDIPEGYSVSREKKERFSLILESASTNQTSMYLCASRLTGGKNIQYFGAGTRLSVL.

The chain recombines TRBV19 with TRBJ1-5; D is perhaps TRBD1 (6 bases). The CDR3 consists of 17 residues. The V end was cut by 5 bases, the J end by 6 bases, with 23 bases between. Per germline, CDR1 LNHDA and CDR2 SQIVND (reference sequence). Written as DNA, the CDR3 is TGTGCCAGTAGTCCCGAACCCTCAGGGGTTTGGGGTCAGCCCCAGCATTTT. Protein sequence: CASSPEPSGVWGQPQHF.

The V call is TRBV20-1, the J call TRBJ2-3; D uncertain. Germline values: CDR1 DFQATT, CDR2 SNEGSKA (reference sequence). The CDR3 is 13 residues long. V gave up 0 bases and J gave up 4 bases, with 8 bases separating them. For the CDR3, the DNA is TGCAGTGCTAGAGACCCCGTCCCAGATACGCAGTATTTT. Protein product: CSARDPVPDTQYF.

The rearrangement links TRBV7-8 to TRBJ2-6; a weak D match, TRBD2 (5 bases). The CDR3 is 18 residues long. V was pared by 2 bases and J by 1 base, with 15 bases between. CDR1 and CDR2 (germline): SGHVS, FQNEAQ. CDR3 region: CASSLLSAGGSGANVLTF. The DNA for the CDR3 is TGTGCCAGCAGCTTATTATCAGCAGGCGGGTCTGGGGCCAACGTCCTGACTTTC.

The CDR3 region has the DNA TGCAGTGCTAGACCTGGCGGGAAGGAGACCCAGTACTTC. This codes for CSARPGGKETQYF. The chain couples TRBV20-1 to TRBJ2-5, with a weak D call TRBD2 (6 bases). From germline, CDR1 is DFQATT and CDR2 SNEGSKA (reference sequence). The germline V and J ends were trimmed by 2 bases and 5 bases, with 12 bases remaining between them. The CDR3 spans 13 residues.

This chain joins TRBV28 and TRBJ1-4; 8 positions match TRBD1. CDR3 length: 15 amino acids. Germline CDR1 reads MDHEN; CDR2 reads SYDVKM. The J segment lost 8 bases and the V segment lost 3 bases, leaving 8 bases of the junction unmatched. Here the CDR3 reads CASSFRGQGGEKLFF. CDR3 nucleotide sequence: TGTGCCAGCAGTTTCCGTGGACAGGGAGGAGAAAAACTGTTTTTT.

The chain links TRBV5-4 to TRBJ1-1; 7 positions agree with TRBD1. The CDR3 length is 14 residues. Trimming cost V 4 bases and J 3 bases; bases outside gene matches: 6. Germline CDR1 and CDR2: SGHNT and YYREEE (reference sequence). The CDR3 sequence: CASSPRDSHTEAFF. Written as DNA, the CDR3 is TGTGCCAGCAGCCCCCGGGACAGCCACACTGAAGCTTTCTTT.

The V and J genes are TRBV6-1 and TRBJ2-5; weak D call: TRBD2 (6 bases). The CDR3 covers 15 residues. Germline CDR1 is MNHNS and CDR2 is SASEGT. The V and J ends lost 5 bases and 5 bases respectively, with 18 bases between them. The CDR3 protein is CASSPPGRAGETQYF. Here the CDR3 DNA reads TGTGCCAGCAGTCCTCCGGGACGCGCGGGGGAGACCCAGTACTTC.

J is TRBJ2-2 and V is TRBV25-1, with 15 positions matching TRBD2. The CDR3 is 17 residues long. CDR1 MGHDK and CDR2 SYGVNS come from the germline V gene. Trimming removed 5 bases from V and 6 bases from J; junction bases left unmatched: 7. Here the CDR3 DNA reads TGTGCCAGCAGTCGGGGACTAGCGGGAGGAATCCCCGGGGAGCTGTTTTTT. It encodes CASSRGLAGGIPGELFF. The full variable domain, its missing parts supplied by reference TRBV25-1 and TRBJ2-2, is EADIYQTPRYLVIGTGKKITLECSQTMGHDKMYWYQQDPGMELHLIHYSYGVNSTEKGDLSSESTVSRIRTEHFPLTLESARPSHTSQYLCASSRGLAGGIPGELFFGEGSRLTVL.

The V gene is TRBV4-2, the J gene TRBJ2-7; TRBD2 matches at 12 bases. The CDR3 contains 16 residues. Germline CDR1 reads LGHNA; CDR2 reads YNFKEQ. The V segment lost 0 bases and the J segment 6 bases; nucleotides outside the gene matches: 6. The CDR3 is CASSQELAGGFAEQYF. The CDR3 bases are TGTGCCAGCAGCCAAGAACTAGCGGGAGGTTTTGCCGAGCAGTACTTC.

The gene calls are TRBV11-1 and TRBJ2-5; 9 nucleotides agree with TRBD1. This CDR3 spans 16 amino acids. CDR1 SGHAT and CDR2 FQDESV come from the germline V gene (reference sequence). V was pared by 5 bases and J by 5 bases, with 12 bases of the junction left unmatched. The CDR3 DNA reads as TGTGCCAGCAGCCCTCGGACAGGGGAGTTGGGCGAGACCCAGTACTTC. Translated: CASSPRTGELGETQYF.

The table lists this clonotype with a count of one. V usage is TRBV2 and J usage is TRBJ2-5; D is tentatively TRBD1 or TRBD2 (5 bases each). The CDR3 runs 12 residues. CDR1 and CDR2 from the germline V gene are SNHLY and FYNNEI. The CDR3 region is CGWGTHEETQYF. The CDR3 DNA is TGTGGTTGGGGGACCCATGAAGAGACCCAGTACTTC.

The chain couples TRBV15 to TRBJ2-3; D is perhaps TRBD2 (6 bases). V gave up 1 base and J gave up 2 bases, with 13 bases separating them. This CDR3 is 16 amino acids long. Looked up from germline, CDR1 is LNHNV and CDR2 is YYDKDF (reference sequence). CDR3 residues: CATSRGPGLDTDTQYF. In DNA form, the CDR3 reads TGTGCCACCAGCAGAGGACCGGGACTTGACACAGATACGCAGTATTTT. Based on the CDR3 plus reference TRBV15 and TRBJ2-3, the full variable domain is DAMVIQNPRYQVTQFGKPVTLSCSQTLNHNVMYWYQQKSSQAPKLLFHYYDKDFNNEADTPDNFQSRRPNTSFCFLDIRSPGLGDTAMYLCATSRGPGLDTDTQYFGPGTRLTVL.

This clonotype has a handful of counts. CDR3 loop: CASSDPSMNTEAFF. CDR3 nucleotide sequence: TGTGCCAGCAGTGACCCCTCGATGAACACTGAAGCTTTCTTT. V is TRBV28 and J is TRBJ1-1; D uncertain. The ends were cut back, 5 bases at V and 0 bases at J, with 10 bases in the middle. This CDR3 has 14 residues. Germline values: CDR1 MDHEN, CDR2 SYDVKM.